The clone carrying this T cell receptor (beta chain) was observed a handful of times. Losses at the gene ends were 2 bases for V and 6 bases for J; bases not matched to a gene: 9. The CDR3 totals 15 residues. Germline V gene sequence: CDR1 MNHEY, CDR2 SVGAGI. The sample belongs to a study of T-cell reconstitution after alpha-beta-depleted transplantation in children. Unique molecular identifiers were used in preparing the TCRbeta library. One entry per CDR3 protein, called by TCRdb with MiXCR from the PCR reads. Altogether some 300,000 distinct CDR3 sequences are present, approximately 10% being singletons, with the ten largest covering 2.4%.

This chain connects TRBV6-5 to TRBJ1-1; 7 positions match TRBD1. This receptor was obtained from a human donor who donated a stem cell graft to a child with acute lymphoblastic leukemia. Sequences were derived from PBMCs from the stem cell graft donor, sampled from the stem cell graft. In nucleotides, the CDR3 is TGTGCCAGCAGTTACAGCGGACAGGCTCAGGCTGAAGCTTTCTTT. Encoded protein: CASSYSGQAQAEAFF.